Listed below are T cell receptor beta chains from one sample, sequenced in a study of T-cell reconstitution after alpha-beta-depleted transplantation in children. TCRdb reprocessed the PCR reads via MiXCR and lists one record per CDR3 protein. This table holds approximately 300,000 distinct CDR3 sequences, over 9% found once. This sample comprised PBMCs, obtained before TCRalphabeta/CD19-depleted stem cell transplant. The origin of the receptors is a boy less than two years old with acute myeloid leukemia, due to receive a stem cell transplant. Each CDR3 is given with its conserved first and last residue. The D gene is left open where the match is weak. Not every row has a clone size; where given, it reads once, few, many or a size class.

size	J	V	D	length	CDR3	DNA
many	TRBJ2-5	TRBV6-5	NA	11	CASGQGETQYF	TGTGCCAGCGGCCAGGGAGAGACCCAGTACTTC
many	TRBJ2-1	TRBV7-3	TRBD2	17	CASSLTGGGISYNEQFF	TGTGCCAGCAGCTTAACTGGCGGGGGGATCTCCTACAATGAGCAGTTCTTC
many	TRBJ2-2	TRBV24-1	TRBD1	17	CATSDSYRGRNTGELFF	TGTGCCACCAGTGATTCTTACAGGGGAAGGAACACCGGGGAGCTGTTTTTT
many	TRBJ2-1	TRBV7-6	NA	15	CASSSEGNPNNEQFF	TGTGCCAGCAGCTCCGAGGGAAACCCGAACAATGAGCAGTTCTTC
many	TRBJ2-3	TRBV15	NA	15	CATSRDRTSTDTQYF	TGTGCCACCAGCAGAGATCGTACGTCCACAGATACGCAGTATTTT
many	TRBJ2-7	TRBV19	TRBD1	14	CASSETGGPYEQYF	TGTGCCAGTAGTGAAACAGGGGGCCCCTACGAGCAGTACTTC
many	TRBJ2-7	TRBV27	TRBD2	14	CASSVLAGRSEQYF	TGTGCCAGCAGTGTACTAGCGGGAAGGTCCGAGCAGTACTTC
many	TRBJ1-5	TRBV12-3/TRBV12-4	NA	12	CASSSTNQPQHF	TGTGCCAGCAGTTCGACCAATCAGCCCCAGCATTTT
many	TRBJ1-1	TRBV29-1	TRBD1	16	CSVTGDRGTLNTEAFF	TGCAGTGTGACGGGGGACAGGGGCACTCTGAACACTGAAGCTTTCTTT
few	TRBJ1-1	TRBV13	NA	17	CASSLGVGGLMNTEAFF	TGTGCCAGCAGCTTAGGAGTAGGCGGACTGATGAACACTGAAGCTTTCTTT
NA	TRBJ1-5	TRBV30	NA	13	CAWSDSSNQPQHF	TGTGCCTGGAGCGACAGTAGCAATCAGCCCCAGCATTTT
many	TRBJ1-4	TRBV7-2	NA	13	CASSPGTLRKLFF	TGTGCCAGCAGCCCCGGGACCTTGCGAAAACTGTTTTTT
many	TRBJ2-1	TRBV20-1	TRBD2	13	CSPSGLGGNEQFF	TGCAGTCCCTCGGGACTAGGGGGCAATGAGCAGTTCTTC
few	TRBJ2-1	TRBV21-1	NA	20	CASSKWPQSRVPRNRYEQFF	TGTGCCAGCAGCAAATGGCCCCAGTCCCGGGTCCCCAGGAACCGCTATGAGCAGTTCTTC
few	TRBJ2-5	TRBV6-2/TRBV6-3	NA	13	CASSYSPGETQYF	TGTGCCAGCAGTTACTCGCCAGGGGAGACCCAGTACTTC
few	TRBJ1-1	TRBV7-9	NA	12	CASSWGGAEAFF	TGTGCCAGCAGCTGGGGGGGCGCGGAAGCTTTCTTT
many	TRBJ2-5	TRBV28	NA	13	CASRGLPQETQYF	TGTGCCAGCCGAGGACTACCTCAAGAGACCCAGTACTTC
NA	TRBJ2-1	TRBV4-1	TRBD2	16	CASSQPRGEAMNGQFF	TGCGCCAGCAGCCAACCACGGGGGGAAGCAATGAACGGGCAGTTCTTC
many	TRBJ2-3	TRBV2	NA	16	CASSLFGRGSPDTQYF	TGTGCCAGCAGTCTATTTGGACGGGGGAGCCCAGATACGCAGTATTTT
few	TRBJ1-2	TRBV5-6	NA	15	CASSLAGRWNYGYTF	TGTGCCAGCAGCTTGGCAGGGCGTTGGAACTATGGCTACACCTTC
NA	TRBJ2-4	TRBV18	TRBD2	16	CASSQGVAGVQNIQYF	TGTGCCAGCTCACAGGGTGTAGCGGGAGTGCAAAACATTCAGTACTTC
many	TRBJ1-5	TRBV28	NA	14	CASRGRFSNQPQHF	TGTGCCAGTCGAGGGCGGTTTAGCAATCAGCCCCAGCATTTT
many	TRBJ2-1	TRBV4-3	TRBD2	18	CASSHTSGRSSSYNEQFF	TGCGCCAGCAGCCACACTAGCGGGAGGTCTAGCTCCTACAATGAGCAGTTCTTC
many	TRBJ2-1	TRBV15	NA	18	CATSGRDRGGLADNEQFF	TGTGCCACCAGCGGGCGGGACAGGGGCGGACTAGCGGACAATGAGCAGTTCTTC